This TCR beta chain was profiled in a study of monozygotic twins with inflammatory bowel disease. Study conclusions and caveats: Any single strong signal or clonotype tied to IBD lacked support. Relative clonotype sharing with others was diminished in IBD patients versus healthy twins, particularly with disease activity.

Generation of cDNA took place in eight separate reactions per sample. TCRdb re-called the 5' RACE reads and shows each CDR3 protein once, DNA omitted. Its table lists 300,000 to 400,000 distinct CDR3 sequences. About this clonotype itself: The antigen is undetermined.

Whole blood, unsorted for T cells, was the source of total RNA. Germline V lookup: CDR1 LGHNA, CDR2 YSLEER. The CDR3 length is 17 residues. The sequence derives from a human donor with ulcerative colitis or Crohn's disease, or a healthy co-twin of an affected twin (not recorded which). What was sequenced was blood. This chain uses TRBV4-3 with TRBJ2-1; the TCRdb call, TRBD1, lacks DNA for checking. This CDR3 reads CASSLGLRTGEYNEQFF.